This T cell receptor beta chain was observed in a study of blood T cell repertoires in COVID-19 (dated by TCRdb to the early 2020s). About the study as a whole: The collaborator samples originated in the United States, Italy and Spain and spanned the acute and convalescent phases of COVID-19. Subjects who had been exposed to COVID-19, were actively infected with it, or had recovered from it provided the deeply sampled blood TCRbeta repertoires that made up the dataset. The prospective study material was composed of cDNA or gDNA derived from T cells, B-cell-depleted T cells, or PBMCs. The repertoires were released in a freely available public database meant as a resource for research on the immune response to SARS-CoV-2. A de-identified subject ID, COVID-19 status, age in years and sex were almost always included in the sample metadata. Where available, HLA class I and class II types were taken from metadata supplied by the sample provider and were not determined by assay-based typing. Samples were obtained from the ongoing ImmuneRACE study (first 160 participants) and from over a thousand subjects provided by 6 global collaborators. Overall results and qualifications from the work: How much clinical and demographic metadata was included differed by source and by participant, and the metadata was provided uncurated.

Another Seattle source contributed samples from volunteer blood donors who had recovered from COVID-19. Whole blood was collected in K2EDTA tubes by collaborating institutions according to the institutions' own protocols. For TCRbeta analysis, collaborators shipped samples in one of three forms: frozen whole blood, isolated PBMCs, or DNA extracted from either of those sample types. Details on this clone: The clone's antigen remains unknown. No qualities accompany the bases; no much larger clone lies one base away.

Inclusive of the bounding cysteine and phenylalanine, the CDR3 is 13 residues long. Only CDR3 DNA is held: 39 bases, read in frame from base 1. V is pared back by 2 bases and J by 4 bases, with 6 bases lying between the germline termini. Taken from the germline V gene, the CDR1 and CDR2 loops are MDHEN and SYDVKM. The immunoSEQ Assay, a bias-controlled multiplex PCR, was used to amplify TCRbeta CDR3 regions from genomic DNA. In the source study's methods: The number of nucleated cells in each sample was estimated by amplification of reference gene primers within the assay. Sequence reads were collapsed and filtered to measure the absolute abundance of every unique TCRbeta CDR3 rearrangement. Productive Simpson clonality was computed per sample as the square root of Simpson's diversity index over productive rearrangements. Here the immuneACCESS table is served through TCRdb, limited to in-frame sequences with V and J called. Missing clones are a known gap in these copies; in checked studies unresolved V genes cover under half, and the rest lacks a known reason. V, J and clone size derive from that table, while D and trimming were established from the DNA sequence. The sample table holds around 370,000 clones, of which about 93% were seen once. The ten top clones hold around 3.3% of the sample.

The chain is made from TRBV28 and TRBJ2-1; no D gene can be assigned with confidence. The receptor comes from a woman aged 18-29 years who had recovered from COVID-19. Source material: peripheral blood. In nucleotides, the sequence is TGTGCCAGCAGTTTAAACAGTTACAATGAGCAGTTCTTC. Translated, this gives CASSLNSYNEQFF.